These T cell receptor beta chains were read from a single sample in a study of T cell clonotyping in hematopoietic cell transplantation. Sequenced by immunoSEQ multiplex PCR; TCRdb stores in-frame clones only, minus some. The profile shows some 26,000 clones, less than 85% of them singletons. Sequencing used peripheral blood mononuclear cells, obtained before stem cell transplant. All receptors derive from a man in his forties with acute myeloid leukemia. Some clones in this sample may be carry-over from other donors' samples. Both conserved end residues are part of each CDR3. The D gene is left open where the match is weak. Size is stated for part of the rows, as once, few or many counts, or as a class when the clone is expanded.

V gene: TRBV29-1
D gene: -
J gene: TRBJ2-2
clone size: few
CDR3 protein: CSVARAGELFF
CDR3 DNA: TGCAGCGTTGCACGGGCCGGGGAGCTGTTTTTT

V gene: TRBV30
D gene: TRBD1
J gene: TRBJ2-7
clone size: -
CDR3 protein: CAWRGQGYSYEQYF
CDR3 DNA: TGTGCCTGGAGGGGACAGGGTTATAGCTACGAGCAGTACTTC

V gene: TRBV7-2
D gene: -
J gene: TRBJ1-4
clone size: -
CDR3 protein: CASSFWNDEKLFF
CDR3 DNA: TGTGCCAGCAGCTTCTGGAATGATGAAAAACTGTTTTTT

V gene: TRBV7-2
D gene: -
J gene: TRBJ2-3
clone size: -
CDR3 protein: CASSFGLTDTQYF
CDR3 DNA: TGTGCCAGCAGCTTCGGACTTACAGATACGCAGTATTTT

V gene: TRBV28
D gene: -
J gene: TRBJ2-7
clone size: -
CDR3 protein: CASSLLGGDLYEQYF
CDR3 DNA: TGTGCCAGCAGTTTATTGGGGGGCGATCTTTACGAGCAGTACTTC

V gene: TRBV7-2
D gene: -
J gene: TRBJ2-1
clone size: -
CDR3 protein: CASSLEPFTGDEQFF
CDR3 DNA: TGTGCCAGCAGCTTAGAACCCTTCACGGGGGATGAGCAGTTCTTC

V gene: TRBV10-3
D gene: -
J gene: TRBJ1-2
clone size: -
CDR3 protein: CAITDDRSNYGYTF
CDR3 DNA: TGTGCCATCACCGACGACAGATCGAACTATGGCTACACCTTC

V gene: TRBV7-9
D gene: TRBD1
J gene: TRBJ1-4
clone size: once
CDR3 protein: CASSSDRGNEKLFF
CDR3 DNA: TGTGCCAGCAGCTCGGACAGGGGAAATGAAAAACTGTTTTTT

V gene: TRBV6-4
D gene: -
J gene: TRBJ1-4
clone size: -
CDR3 protein: CAGRKPTNEKLFF
CDR3 DNA: TGTGCCGGGAGGAAGCCAACTAATGAAAAACTGTTTTTT

V gene: TRBV4-1
D gene: -
J gene: TRBJ1-4
clone size: -
CDR3 protein: CASSRGGVWDEKLFF
CDR3 DNA: TGCGCCAGCAGCCGAGGGGGGGTTTGGGATGAAAAACTGTTTTTT

V gene: TRBV10-3
D gene: -
J gene: TRBJ2-1
clone size: few
CDR3 protein: CAINERQSSYNEQFF
CDR3 DNA: TGTGCCATCAATGAGCGGCAGAGCTCCTACAATGAGCAGTTCTTC

V gene: TRBV5-6
D gene: -
J gene: TRBJ1-2
clone size: -
CDR3 protein: CASSFGENYGYTF
CDR3 DNA: TGTGCCAGCAGCTTCGGCGAGAACTATGGCTACACCTTC

V gene: TRBV23-1
D gene: -
J gene: TRBJ2-7
clone size: once
CDR3 protein: CASRTLQGPSYEQYF
CDR3 DNA: TGCGCCAGCAGAACACTACAGGGCCCCTCCTACGAGCAGTACTTC

V gene: TRBV9
D gene: TRBD2
J gene: TRBJ2-3
clone size: -
CDR3 protein: CASSPPWGGGTDTQYF
CDR3 DNA: TGTGCCAGCAGCCCCCCGTGGGGGGGTGGCACAGATACGCAGTATTTT

V gene: TRBV10-3
D gene: -
J gene: TRBJ2-7
clone size: -
CDR3 protein: CAISDSGQGYEQYF
CDR3 DNA: TGTGCCATCAGTGATTCGGGACAAGGCTACGAGCAGTACTTC

V gene: TRBV11-3
D gene: TRBD2
J gene: TRBJ2-7
clone size: once
CDR3 protein: CASSSRTSWHEQYF
CDR3 DNA: TGTGCCAGCAGCTCGCGGACTAGTTGGCACGAGCAGTACTTC

V gene: TRBV6-5
D gene: -
J gene: TRBJ1-2
clone size: -
CDR3 protein: CASRVGHYYGYTF
CDR3 DNA: TGTGCCAGCAGGGTGGGTCATTACTATGGCTACACCTTC

V gene: TRBV28
D gene: TRBD2
J gene: TRBJ2-7
clone size: -
CDR3 protein: CASSLSASGSYEQYF
CDR3 DNA: TGTGCCAGCAGTTTATCCGCTAGCGGGAGTTACGAGCAGTACTTC

V gene: TRBV29-1
D gene: -
J gene: TRBJ2-3
clone size: -
CDR3 protein: CSVLQGADTQYF
CDR3 DNA: TGCAGCGTTTTACAGGGTGCAGATACGCAGTATTTT

V gene: TRBV9
D gene: -
J gene: TRBJ2-1
clone size: -
CDR3 protein: CASSVGQSSYNEQFF
CDR3 DNA: TGTGCCAGCAGCGTCGGACAGAGCTCCTACAATGAGCAGTTCTTC

V gene: TRBV27
D gene: -
J gene: TRBJ2-2
clone size: once
CDR3 protein: CASSLPGQPNTGELFF
CDR3 DNA: TGTGCCAGCAGTTTACCCGGACAGCCGAACACCGGGGAGCTGTTTTTT

V gene: TRBV7-7
D gene: TRBD2
J gene: TRBJ2-3
clone size: -
CDR3 protein: CASSQLLSGNSTDTQYF
CDR3 DNA: TGTGCTAGCAGCCAACTCCTTAGCGGGAATAGCACAGATACGCAGTATTTT

V gene: TRBV27
D gene: -
J gene: TRBJ1-5
clone size: -
CDR3 protein: CASSLLGNQPQHF
CDR3 DNA: TGTGCCAGCAGTTTATTGGGGAATCAGCCCCAGCATTTT

V gene: TRBV11-3
D gene: -
J gene: TRBJ2-5
clone size: -
CDR3 protein: CASSSGGWGEQETQYF
CDR3 DNA: TGTGCCAGCAGCTCCGGGGGATGGGGTGAACAAGAGACCCAGTACTTC

V gene: TRBV30
D gene: -
J gene: TRBJ2-1
clone size: -
CDR3 protein: CAWSVFSPREQFF
CDR3 DNA: TGTGCCTGGAGTGTATTTAGTCCCAGGGAGCAGTTCTTC

V gene: TRBV19
D gene: -
J gene: TRBJ1-1
clone size: -
CDR3 protein: CASSIVTQAVNTEAFF
CDR3 DNA: TGTGCCAGTAGTATAGTGACGCAGGCCGTGAACACTGAAGCTTTCTTT

V gene: TRBV2
D gene: TRBD1
J gene: TRBJ2-1
clone size: -
CDR3 protein: CASSWDRAYNEQFF
CDR3 DNA: TGTGCCAGCAGCTGGGACAGGGCTTACAATGAGCAGTTCTTC

V gene: TRBV19
D gene: TRBD2
J gene: TRBJ2-1
clone size: -
CDR3 protein: CASRGGYNEQFF
CDR3 DNA: TGTGCCAGTCGGGGGGGGTACAATGAGCAGTTCTTC

V gene: TRBV10-3
D gene: -
J gene: TRBJ1-3
clone size: -
CDR3 protein: CATSAVGNTIYF
CDR3 DNA: TGTGCCACTTCCGCTGTTGGAAACACCATATATTTT

V gene: TRBV28
D gene: -
J gene: TRBJ2-5
clone size: -
CDR3 protein: CASSFLREVGQETQYF
CDR3 DNA: TGTGCCAGCAGCTTTCTTAGGGAGGTGGGCCAAGAGACCCAGTACTTC

V gene: TRBV27
D gene: -
J gene: TRBJ1-1
clone size: -
CDR3 protein: CASSSHYRVNTEAFF
CDR3 DNA: TGTGCCAGCAGTTCTCACTACAGGGTGAACACTGAAGCTTTCTTT

V gene: TRBV2
D gene: TRBD2
J gene: TRBJ2-2
clone size: -
CDR3 protein: CASRAVRLAANTGELFF
CDR3 DNA: TGTGCCAGCAGGGCTGTCCGACTAGCTGCGAACACCGGGGAGCTGTTTTTT

V gene: TRBV9
D gene: -
J gene: TRBJ1-2
clone size: -
CDR3 protein: CASSANYGYTF
CDR3 DNA: TGTGCCAGCAGCGCGAACTATGGCTACACCTTC

V gene: TRBV5-1
D gene: TRBD2
J gene: TRBJ2-7
clone size: -
CDR3 protein: CASSLAGPSYEQYF
CDR3 DNA: TGCGCCAGCAGCTTAGCGGGACCTTCCTACGAGCAGTACTTC

V gene: TRBV6-4
D gene: -
J gene: TRBJ2-5
clone size: -
CDR3 protein: CASSDTQETQYF
CDR3 DNA: TGTGCCAGCAGTGACACCCAAGAGACCCAGTACTTC

V gene: TRBV10-3
D gene: TRBD1
J gene: TRBJ2-2
clone size: -
CDR3 protein: CAIRPGQGTTGTGELFF
CDR3 DNA: TGTGCCATCAGACCGGGACAGGGGACAACGGGGACCGGGGAGCTGTTTTTT

V gene: TRBV28
D gene: -
J gene: TRBJ1-5
clone size: -
CDR3 protein: CASTPGGAAGNQPQHF
CDR3 DNA: TGTGCCAGCACCCCCGGGGGAGCGGCGGGGAATCAGCCCCAGCATTTT

V gene: TRBV30
D gene: -
J gene: TRBJ1-1
clone size: -
CDR3 protein: CAWGDNFMNTEAFF
CDR3 DNA: TGTGCCTGGGGGGACAACTTCATGAACACTGAAGCTTTCTTT

V gene: TRBV29-1
D gene: -
J gene: TRBJ2-3
clone size: -
CDR3 protein: CSVAGQNTDTQYF
CDR3 DNA: TGCAGCGTTGCCGGCCAGAACACAGATACGCAGTATTTT

V gene: TRBV6-1
D gene: TRBD1
J gene: TRBJ2-1
clone size: -
CDR3 protein: CASSPGTGTRHEQFF
CDR3 DNA: TGTGCCAGCAGTCCCGGGACAGGGACTCGACATGAGCAGTTCTTC

V gene: TRBV20-1
D gene: -
J gene: TRBJ2-3
clone size: -
CDR3 protein: CSARDGTIF
CDR3 DNA: TGCAGTGCTAGAGATGGAACCATTTTT

V gene: TRBV4-1
D gene: TRBD1
J gene: TRBJ2-5
clone size: -
CDR3 protein: CASSPGGAETQYF
CDR3 DNA: TGCGCCAGCAGCCCAGGGGGCGCAGAGACCCAGTACTTC

V gene: TRBV5-1
D gene: -
J gene: TRBJ2-3
clone size: -
CDR3 protein: CASRRTAVGDTQYF
CDR3 DNA: TGCGCCAGCAGGAGGACGGCCGTGGGAGATACGCAGTATTTT

V gene: TRBV7-2
D gene: -
J gene: TRBJ1-2
clone size: -
CDR3 protein: CASSLGYVAANYGYTF
CDR3 DNA: TGTGCCAGCAGCTTAGGATATGTAGCAGCTAACTATGGCTACACCTTC

V gene: TRBV28
D gene: -
J gene: TRBJ1-1
clone size: -
CDR3 protein: CASSFHSGQRSTEAFF
CDR3 DNA: TGTGCCAGCAGTTTTCACTCGGGTCAAAGGAGCACTGAAGCTTTCTTT

V gene: TRBV5-1
D gene: -
J gene: TRBJ2-7
clone size: -
CDR3 protein: CASSTAVGAYEQYF
CDR3 DNA: TGCGCCAGCAGCACAGCCGTCGGGGCCTACGAGCAGTACTTC

V gene: TRBV4-2
D gene: -
J gene: TRBJ1-2
clone size: -
CDR3 protein: CASSQDATYYYGYTF
CDR3 DNA: TGTGCCAGCAGCCAAGATGCCACTTACTACTATGGCTACACCTTC

V gene: TRBV10-3
D gene: TRBD2
J gene: TRBJ2-1
clone size: -
CDR3 protein: CAIRGLAGYNEQFF
CDR3 DNA: TGTGCCATCAGGGGGCTAGCGGGATACAATGAGCAGTTCTTC

V gene: TRBV29-1
D gene: -
J gene: TRBJ1-4
clone size: -
CDR3 protein: CSVGTREKLFF
CDR3 DNA: TGCAGCGTGGGGACTCGGGAAAAACTGTTTTTT

V gene: TRBV2
D gene: -
J gene: TRBJ1-2
clone size: -
CDR3 protein: CASSTLRDDWGNYGYTF
CDR3 DNA: TGTGCCAGCAGTACCCTCCGGGACGACTGGGGTAACTATGGCTACACCTTC

V gene: TRBV25-1
D gene: TRBD2
J gene: TRBJ2-7
clone size: -
CDR3 protein: CASSASPGLAGTYEQYF
CDR3 DNA: TGTGCCAGCAGTGCATCACCCGGACTAGCGGGAACCTACGAGCAGTACTTC

V gene: TRBV6-5
D gene: TRBD1
J gene: TRBJ1-1
clone size: -
CDR3 protein: CASSYRDRGNTEAFF
CDR3 DNA: TGTGCCAGCAGTTACAGGGACAGGGGAAATACTGAAGCTTTCTTT

V gene: TRBV4-2
D gene: -
J gene: TRBJ2-1
clone size: -
CDR3 protein: CASSQDSGNFYNEQFF
CDR3 DNA: TGTGCCAGCAGCCAAGATAGTGGGAACTTCTACAATGAGCAGTTCTTC

V gene: TRBV13
D gene: -
J gene: TRBJ2-7
clone size: -
CDR3 protein: CASSRRSDEQYF
CDR3 DNA: TGTGCCAGCAGCCGACGGAGCGACGAGCAGTACTTC

V gene: TRBV27
D gene: -
J gene: TRBJ2-7
clone size: -
CDR3 protein: CATFPGSYEQYF
CDR3 DNA: TGTGCCACGTTCCCAGGGTCCTACGAGCAGTACTTC

V gene: TRBV30
D gene: -
J gene: TRBJ1-6
clone size: -
CDR3 protein: CAWSLGGTSNSPLHF
CDR3 DNA: TGTGCCTGGAGTCTAGGGGGGACGTCGAATTCACCCCTCCACTTT

V gene: TRBV10-3
D gene: TRBD2
J gene: TRBJ2-7
clone size: -
CDR3 protein: CATSRTSGGYEQYF
CDR3 DNA: TGTGCCACCAGTAGGACTAGCGGGGGTTACGAGCAGTACTTC